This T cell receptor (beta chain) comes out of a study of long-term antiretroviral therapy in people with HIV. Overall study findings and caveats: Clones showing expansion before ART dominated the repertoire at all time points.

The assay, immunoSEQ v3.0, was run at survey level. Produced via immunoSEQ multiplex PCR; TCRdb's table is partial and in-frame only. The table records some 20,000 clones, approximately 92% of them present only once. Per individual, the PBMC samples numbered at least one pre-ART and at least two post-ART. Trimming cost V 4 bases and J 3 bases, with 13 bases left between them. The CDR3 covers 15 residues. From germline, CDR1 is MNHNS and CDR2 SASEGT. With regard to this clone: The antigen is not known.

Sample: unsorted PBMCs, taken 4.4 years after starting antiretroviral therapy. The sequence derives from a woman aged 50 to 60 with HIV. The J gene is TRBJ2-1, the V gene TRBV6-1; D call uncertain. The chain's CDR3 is CASSVPSRRYNEQFF. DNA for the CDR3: TGTGCCAGCAGTGTTCCCTCGAGGCGCTACAATGAGCAGTTCTTC.